This TCR beta chain appears in the sequencing data of a study of blood T cell repertoires in COVID-19. From germline, CDR1 is SGHVS and CDR2 FQNEAQ. The germline V and J ends were trimmed by 1 base and 0 bases, with 16 bases remaining between them. The CDR3 is made up of 19 amino acids. This clone qualifies as medium-sized. Authors' methods: Amplification of reference gene primers provided the estimated nucleated cell counts. Here immunoSEQ multiplex PCR was the method, and the copy in TCRdb shows in-frame clones only, minus some. V and J calls and clone size are those listed in that table; D and trimming were worked out from the DNA. The data contain about 50,000 clones, under 85% of them singletons.

Sequencing was carried out using peripheral blood. V usage is TRBV7-8 and J usage is TRBJ1-6; D is possibly TRBD1 (5 bases). The source of this sequence is a man aged 55 to 70 with acute or convalescent COVID-19. The CDR3 DNA sequence: TGTGCCAGCAGCTTAGATATGAGGGACTTCAGCTCCTATAATTCACCCCTCCACTTT. It translates to CASSLDMRDFSSYNSPLHF.